This TCR beta chain is drawn from a study of cytomegalovirus exposure and HLA in healthy donors (dated by TCRdb to 2016 to 2017). Describing the broader study: In an earlier analysis of some 610 of the donors, 250 to 300 Gb of sequence data and 117 million unique TCR beta sequences from about 179 million T cells were reported. A later analysis re-analyzed previously published TCR beta repertoires from 666 donors and added high-resolution HLA genotyping to study TCR occurrence patterns. All discovery cohort repertoires had been generated on a single sequencing platform. Typing coverage varied by locus: about 620-640 donors for A, B, C, DRB1 and DQB1; more than 500 for DQA1; more than 600 for DPA1; 450 to 480 for DPB1. An earlier analysis of around 580 of the donors used high-throughput TCR beta sequencing to judge whether each TCR beta V gene segment behaved as functional or pseudogenic. Four or five DR-DQ haplotypes were handled as single units for association and clustering because linkage in the cohort was strong. To predict cytomegalovirus infection status, the study brought together high-throughput TCR immunosequencing, statistical association of individual TCRs with disease status, and machine learning. Along with the approximately 700-subject first cohort, a separate validation cohort of over a hundred different subjects was used. Using immunosequencing, the study profiled T cell repertoires from about 650 subjects and related those repertoires to cytomegalovirus serostatus. In a later genetic analysis, genome-wide SNP genotypes for about 55% of the roughly 700 donors were used, and that subset was treated as a discovery cohort. Roughly 300 gigabases of sequencing data and roughly 90 million unique TCR sequences were included in an early release covering 550 to 650 HLA-typed donors. Alongside the repertoire data, information on donor age, sex, ethnicity and CMV serostatus was compiled. On average, about 200,000 unique TCR beta nucleotide sequences were sequenced per donor among roughly 430 genotyped donors of the cohort, with 15% to 20% of those sequences being non-productive. HLA typing included class I and class II loci at four-digit resolution. The genetic ancestry cluster associated with self-reported Caucasian donors included 80% to 90% of the approximately 410 genotyped donors. The aim of the study was to test whether cataloging public T cell receptors could identify signatures of past pathogen exposure. In the later analysis, no new phenotypic data were used to find candidate immune exposures; instead, reliance was placed on TCR beta sequences and their occurrence across donors.

Library method: the immunoSEQ multiplex PCR assay. A mixture of 60 forward primers for TCR Vbeta segments and 13 reverse primers for TCR Jbeta segments was used in the multiplex PCR. The CDR3 region of rearranged TCR beta genes was amplified from genomic DNA with a multiplex PCR assay. On the Illumina HiSeq System, the amplified TCR beta libraries were sequenced as 87-base-pair reads. In the paper's pipeline: Across the 670 or so repertoires, a later analysis counted roughly 84 million unique TCR beta chains, around 10 million of which were shared by at least two donors. Raw reads were error-corrected and collapsed into unique sequences with a nearest-neighbor algorithm that merged closely related sequences to remove PCR and sequencing errors. Alignment of CDR3 sequences to IMGT reference sequences was used to assign V, D and J gene segments. Each retained sequence needed at least a six-nucleotide match to both a V gene segment and a J gene segment. A rearrangement counted as productive if the CDR3 had no stop codons and remained in frame with V and J, and every other rearrangement counted as non-productive. Following IMGT convention, CDR3 was defined as the stretch from the second conserved V-encoded cysteine to the conserved J-encoded phenylalanine. The earlier analysis of 500 to 650 of the donors excluded any sequence lacking an unambiguous match to a single V gene segment. An earlier analysis of 587 of the donors called V segments functional above 56.7% productive rearrangements and segregating when the between-donor standard deviation exceeded 5%. To diagnose cytomegalovirus status from the catalog of TCR beta chain sequences, a statistical classification framework was built. V and J gene assignment, in a later analysis, came from comparing TCR nucleotide sequences with IMGT/GENE-DB human TR gene sequences. A later analysis assigned CDR3 sequences and most-parsimonious VDJ recombination scenarios with the TCRdist pipeline. A later analysis defined each TCR beta chain by its CDR3 amino acid sequence plus V-gene family, and excluded reads lacking a unique V-gene family. As a way to deal with suspected cross-contamination and a sequencing artifact, a later analysis dropped 450 to 600 nucleotide sequences that were highly shared and had low generation probability. A later analysis calculated a clonal expansion index for each public chain from normalized within-repertoire ranks of inferred template counts. In a later analysis, generation probabilities were computed using a VDJ recombination model fitted to out-of-frame rearrangements, and the results were checked against IGoR. In a later analysis, hypergeometric tests were used to score TCR-TCR, TCR-HLA and TCR-CMV co-occurrence, with a repertoire-size bias correction applied to TCR pairs. False discovery rates were estimated in a later analysis by permuting HLA or CMV assignments 20 times. A later analysis grouped co-occurring TCRs with DBSCAN, adding TCRdist sequence similarity when clustering within HLA-allele-positive subsets. Repertoires with fewer than 30,000 or more than 120,000 public chains, plus five repertoires with anomalous nucleotide sharing, were excluded from co-occurrence clustering. TCRdb retrieved this table from immuneACCESS and kept in-frame rearrangements only. Not all clones are present; in checked studies, unresolved V genes account for under half, and no reason is known for the remainder. That table supplies the V and J calls and clone size; D and trimming were determined from the DNA. In this sample the table shows 150,000 to 200,000 clones, approximately 86% of which occur a single time. About 1.1% of the sample is in the top ten clones.

The cohort comprised under 700 healthy bone marrow donors. At the time of sampling, all cohort members were nominally healthy, though unrecorded immune exposures were likely present. The donor tested CMV seronegative and was one of the 352 seronegative cohort members. Each donor provided a peripheral blood sample, and peripheral blood mononuclear cells were used for TCR beta sequencing. Genomic DNA extraction from the blood cell samples was performed with the Qiagen DNeasy Blood Extraction Kit. About this clone: Its antigen is currently not known. No base-level quality is on record; no much larger clone is a single base apart.

CDR1 and CDR2, looked up from the germline V gene, are MDHEN and SYDVKM. The CDR3, from cysteine to phenylalanine, totals 12 residues. This entry keeps only the CDR3 DNA: 36 bases, framed from base 1. A distance of 10 bases separates the germline ends of V and J, which lose 7 bases and 4 bases respectively. The investigation overall reported the following: It was suggested by the authors that the approach could potentially be generalized to other disease states and immunological phenotypes. The study gave a list of about 160 TCR beta chains associated with cytomegalovirus. The earlier analysis of almost 600 of the donors excluded roughly 17 rarely observed V segments, including chromosome 9 orphons, because counts were too low. A later analysis found that TCR association rates varied across HLA loci, with DRB1 alleles showing the most associated TCRs and HLA-C alleles the fewest. A later genetic analysis reported fewer N-insertions in productive TCRs among donors in an Asian-associated ancestry cluster than the roughly 700-donor mean. Correlated functional status among segregating V segments might reflect linkage disequilibrium, but an unknown experimental factor could not be ruled out. In vitro tests confirmed that a few of the cytomegalovirus-associated TCR beta chains recognize cytomegalovirus antigens. A later analysis found that HLA-associated TCR beta chains were more clonally expanded and had lower generation probabilities than equally common non-associated chains. In a later genetic analysis, a missense DCLRE1C variant was associated with V-gene and J-gene trimming of TCR beta chains, and the association was replicated in an independent cohort. Because the 87-base-pair reads could not distinguish some IMGT-functional V segments, including TRBV6-2 and TRBV6-3, those segments were excluded. The cohort was sequenced for TCR beta chains only, and without alpha or paired-chain data the features that could be detected were limited. When HLA alleles, especially DR and DQ, strongly co-occurred, TCR associations were difficult to assign to individual alleles. In an earlier analysis of approximately 590 of the donors, most TCR beta V segments were observed in productive rearrangements about 87% or about 30% of the time, broadly matching IMGT annotations. Across donors, most TCR sequences were observed very rarely, whereas some public TCRs were present in many individuals. A further reported finding was that TCR beta sequences accurately predicted the HLA-A and HLA-B alleles for most subjects in the first cohort. Specific HLA alleles were associated with 15,000 to 20,000 TCR beta sequences at a false discovery rate of 0.05 in a later analysis. A cluster of highly shared sequence variants was judged likely to represent a technical artifact of the sequencing pipeline. In a later analysis, several top co-occurrence clusters were reported to appear linked to parvovirus B19, influenza, CMV and Epstein-Barr virus. Roughly uniform sequencing depth across donors was assumed in presence/absence analyses, although this assumption may not hold. For the cohort, immune exposure information was limited to CMV serostatus. Because HLA typing was unavailable for some donors at each locus, only the typed subset was used in association tests. In both the original and validation cohorts, the classifier was reported to diagnose cytomegalovirus status with high specificity and sensitivity. A later analysis found that most CMV-associated TCR beta chains appeared HLA-restricted, with HLA associations seemingly driven largely by CMV exposure.

This sequence originates from a boy between 2 and 10 years old in good health and CMV-seronegative. Recombination joined TRBV28 with TRBJ2-5; the D gene is perhaps TRBD1, from 6 matching bases. The sequenced sample was PBMCs. CDR3 region: CASNRVSETQYF. The bases read TGTGCCAGCAACAGGGTTTCAGAGACCCAGTACTTC.